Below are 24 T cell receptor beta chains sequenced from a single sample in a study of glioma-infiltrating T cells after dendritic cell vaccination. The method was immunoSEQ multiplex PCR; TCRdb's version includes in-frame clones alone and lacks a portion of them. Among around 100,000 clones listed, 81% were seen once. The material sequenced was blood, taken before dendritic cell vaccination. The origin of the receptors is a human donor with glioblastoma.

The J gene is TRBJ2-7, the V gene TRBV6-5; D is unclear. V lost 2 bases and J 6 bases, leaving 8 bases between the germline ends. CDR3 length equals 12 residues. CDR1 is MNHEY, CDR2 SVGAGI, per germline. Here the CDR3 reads CASSYQVGEQYF. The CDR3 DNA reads TGTGCCAGCAGTTACCAGGTTGGCGAGCAGTACTTC.

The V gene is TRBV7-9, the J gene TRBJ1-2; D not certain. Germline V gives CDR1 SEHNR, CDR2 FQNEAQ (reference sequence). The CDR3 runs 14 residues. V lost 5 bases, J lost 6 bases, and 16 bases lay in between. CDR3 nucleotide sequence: TGTGCCAGCAGCCCCCAAGACGGACTGGATGGCTACACCTTC. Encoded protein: CASSPQDGLDGYTF.

The CDR3 protein is CASSLEAWTGVRSAKNIQYF. CDR3 nucleotide sequence: TGCGCCAGCAGCTTGGAAGCGTGGACAGGGGTTAGGTCAGCCAAAAACATTCAGTACTTC. This chain joins TRBV5-1 and TRBJ2-4; 9 positions match TRBD1. The germline V gene has CDR1 SGHRS and CDR2 YFSETQ. The CDR3 length is 20 residues. The V and J ends lost 0 bases and 0 bases, in that order; junction bases with no gene match: 13.

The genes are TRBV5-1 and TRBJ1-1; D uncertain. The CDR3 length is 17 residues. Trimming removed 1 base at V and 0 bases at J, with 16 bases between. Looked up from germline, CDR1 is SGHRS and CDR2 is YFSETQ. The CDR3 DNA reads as TGCGCCAGCAGCTTGTCGGGGAATCTGGGTATGAACACTGAAGCTTTCTTT. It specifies CASSLSGNLGMNTEAFF.

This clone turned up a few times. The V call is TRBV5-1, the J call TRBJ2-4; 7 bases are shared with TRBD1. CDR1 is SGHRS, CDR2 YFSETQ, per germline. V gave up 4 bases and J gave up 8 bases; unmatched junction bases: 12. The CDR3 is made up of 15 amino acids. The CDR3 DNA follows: TGCGCCAGCAGCCTTTCGAGGACAGGTGGCGACATTCAGTACTTC. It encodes CASSLSRTGGDIQYF.

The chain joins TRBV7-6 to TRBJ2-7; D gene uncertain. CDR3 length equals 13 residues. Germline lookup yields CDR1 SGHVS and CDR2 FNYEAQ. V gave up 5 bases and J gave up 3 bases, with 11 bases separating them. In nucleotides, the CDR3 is TGTGCCAGCAGCCTCCAGACACGCTACGAGCAGTACTTC. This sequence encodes CASSLQTRYEQYF.

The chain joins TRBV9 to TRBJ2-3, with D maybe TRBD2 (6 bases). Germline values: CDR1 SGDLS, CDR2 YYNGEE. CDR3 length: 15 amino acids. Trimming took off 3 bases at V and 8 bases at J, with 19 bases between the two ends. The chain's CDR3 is CASSASGPGAGTQYF. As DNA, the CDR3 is TGTGCCAGCAGCGCATCGGGACCGGGAGCGGGTACGCAGTATTTT.

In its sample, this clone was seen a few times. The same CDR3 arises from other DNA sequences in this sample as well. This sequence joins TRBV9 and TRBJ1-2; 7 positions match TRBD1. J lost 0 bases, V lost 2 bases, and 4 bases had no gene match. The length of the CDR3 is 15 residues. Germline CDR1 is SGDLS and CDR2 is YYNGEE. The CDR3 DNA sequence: TGTGCCAGCAGCGTGGGGACAGCCGCTAACTATGGCTACACCTTC. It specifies CASSVGTAANYGYTF.

CDR3 sequence: CASSYSGRGYEQYF. In DNA, the CDR3 is TGTGCCAGCAGTTACTCTGGCAGGGGCTACGAGCAGTACTTC. This rearrangement joins TRBV6-5 to TRBJ2-7, with D tentatively TRBD1 (6 bases). Germline assignment: CDR1 MNHEY and CDR2 SVGAGI. This CDR3 is 14 amino acids long. V dropped 0 bases and J dropped 3 bases, with 9 bases sitting between them.

The CDR3 protein is CASSPTRDTYEQYF. The CDR3 DNA reads TGTGCCAGCTCTCCAACCCGGGACACCTACGAGCAGTACTTC. The rearrangement uses TRBV18 and TRBJ2-7, with D maybe TRBD1 (6 bases). Per germline, CDR1 KGHSH and CDR2 LQKENI. With 6 bases removed from V and 2 bases from J, the gap between germline ends came to 14 bases. The CDR3 covers 14 residues. Using reference TRBV18 and TRBJ2-7 for the parts outside the CDR3, the full variable domain is NAGVMQNPRHLVRRRGQEARLRCSPMKGHSHVYWYRQLPEEGLKFMVYLQKENIIDESGMPKERFSAEFPKEGPSILRIQQVVRGDSAAYFCASSPTRDTYEQYFGPGTRLTVT.

This CDR3 reads CASSYSVAEGYTF. The CDR3 DNA is TGTGCCAGCAGTTACTCGGTGGCGGAAGGCTACACCTTC. The V call is TRBV6-5, the J call TRBJ1-2; D is uncertain. Trimming stripped 0 bases from V and 8 bases from J, with 10 bases between. CDR1 and CDR2 from the germline V gene are MNHEY and SVGAGI. The CDR3 covers 13 residues.

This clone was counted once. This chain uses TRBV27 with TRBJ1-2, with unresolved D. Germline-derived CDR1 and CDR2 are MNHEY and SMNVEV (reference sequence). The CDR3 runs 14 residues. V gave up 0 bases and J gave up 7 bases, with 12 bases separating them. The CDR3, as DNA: TGTGCCAGCAGTTTATCGACTCATGGCGGTGGCTACACCTTC. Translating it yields CASSLSTHGGGYTF.

The CDR3 bases are TGTGCCAGCAGTTCGACGGGGAACACTGAAGCTTTCTTT. It is translated as CASSSTGNTEAFF. V is TRBV6-4 and J is TRBJ1-1, with no clear D. From germline, CDR1 is MRHNA and CDR2 SNTAGT. Trimming shortened V by 5 bases and J by 1 base, and 8 bases separated the two germline ends. There are 13 residues in the CDR3.

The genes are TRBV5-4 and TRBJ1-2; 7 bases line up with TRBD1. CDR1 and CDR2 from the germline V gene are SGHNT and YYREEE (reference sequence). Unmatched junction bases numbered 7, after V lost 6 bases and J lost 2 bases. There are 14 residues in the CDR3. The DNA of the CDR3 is TGTGCCAGCACCCGCGACAGGGTAAACTATGGCTACACCTTC. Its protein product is CASTRDRVNYGYTF.

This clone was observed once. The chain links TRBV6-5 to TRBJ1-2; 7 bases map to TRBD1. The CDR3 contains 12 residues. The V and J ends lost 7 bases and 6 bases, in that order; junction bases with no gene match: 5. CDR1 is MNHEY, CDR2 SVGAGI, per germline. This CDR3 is CASTRDRDGYTF. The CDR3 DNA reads TGTGCCAGCACAAGAGACAGGGATGGCTACACCTTC.

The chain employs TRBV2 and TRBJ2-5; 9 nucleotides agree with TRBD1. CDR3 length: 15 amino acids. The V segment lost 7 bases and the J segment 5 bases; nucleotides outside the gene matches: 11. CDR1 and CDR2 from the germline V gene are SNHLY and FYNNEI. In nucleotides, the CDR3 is TGTGCCAGCAACCCGGGACAGGGAGGTCACGAGACCCAGTACTTC. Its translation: CASNPGQGGHETQYF.

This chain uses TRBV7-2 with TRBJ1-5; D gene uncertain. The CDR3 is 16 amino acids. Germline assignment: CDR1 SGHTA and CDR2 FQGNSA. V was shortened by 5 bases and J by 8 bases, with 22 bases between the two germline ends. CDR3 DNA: TGTGCCAGCAGCCCATACCCCCGAGCCCCGCGAGAGCCCCAGCATTTT. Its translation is CASSPYPRAPREPQHF.

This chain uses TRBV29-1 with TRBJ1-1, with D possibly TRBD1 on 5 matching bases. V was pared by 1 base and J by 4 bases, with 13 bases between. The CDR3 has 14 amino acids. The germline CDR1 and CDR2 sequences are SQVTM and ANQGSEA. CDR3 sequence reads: CSVEVTGGGTEAFF. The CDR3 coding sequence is TGCAGCGTTGAAGTTACGGGGGGGGGCACTGAAGCTTTCTTT.

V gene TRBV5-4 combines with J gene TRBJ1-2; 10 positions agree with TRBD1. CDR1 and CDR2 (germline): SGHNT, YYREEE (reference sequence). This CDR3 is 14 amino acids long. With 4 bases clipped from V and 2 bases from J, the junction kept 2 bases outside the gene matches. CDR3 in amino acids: CASSGDRGNYGYTF. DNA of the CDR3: TGTGCCAGCAGCGGGGACAGGGGCAACTATGGCTACACCTTC.

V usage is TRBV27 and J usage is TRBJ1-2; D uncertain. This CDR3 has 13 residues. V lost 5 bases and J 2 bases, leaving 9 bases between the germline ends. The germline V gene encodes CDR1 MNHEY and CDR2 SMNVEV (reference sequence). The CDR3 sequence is CASSDGRNYGYTF. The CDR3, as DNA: TGTGCCAGCAGTGACGGGAGGAACTATGGCTACACCTTC.

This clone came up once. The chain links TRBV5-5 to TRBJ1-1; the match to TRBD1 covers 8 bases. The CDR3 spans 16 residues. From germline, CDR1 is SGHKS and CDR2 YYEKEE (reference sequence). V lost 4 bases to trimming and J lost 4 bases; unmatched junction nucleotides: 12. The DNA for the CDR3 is TGTGCCAGCAGCGCCTCAGCAGGGGGCCGTGGCACTGAAGCTTTCTTT. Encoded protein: CASSASAGGRGTEAFF. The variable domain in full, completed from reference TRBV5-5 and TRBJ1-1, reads DAGVTQSPTHLIKTRGQQVTLRCSPISGHKSVSWYQQVLGQGPQFIFQYYEKEERGRGNFPDRFSARQFPNYSSELNVNALLLGDSALYLCASSASAGGRGTEAFFGQGTRLTVV.

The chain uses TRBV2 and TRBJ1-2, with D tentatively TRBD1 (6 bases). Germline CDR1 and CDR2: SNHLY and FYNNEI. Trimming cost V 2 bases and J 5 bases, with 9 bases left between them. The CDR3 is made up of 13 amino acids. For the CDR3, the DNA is TGTGCCAGCAGTGAACCCAGGGGATATGGCTACACCTTC. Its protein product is CASSEPRGYGYTF. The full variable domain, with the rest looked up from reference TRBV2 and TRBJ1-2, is EPEVTQTPSHQVTQMGQEVILRCVPISNHLYFYWYRQILGQKVEFLVSFYNNEISEKSEIFDDQFSVERPDGSNFTLKIRSTKLEDSAMYFCASSEPRGYGYTFGSGTRLTVV.

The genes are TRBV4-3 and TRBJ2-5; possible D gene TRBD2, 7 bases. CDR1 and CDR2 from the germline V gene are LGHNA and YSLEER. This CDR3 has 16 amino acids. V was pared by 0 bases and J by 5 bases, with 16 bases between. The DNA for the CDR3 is TGCGCCAGCAGCCAAGATTGGGGGGGCGCTGGGGAGACCCAGTACTTC. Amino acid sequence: CASSQDWGGAGETQYF.

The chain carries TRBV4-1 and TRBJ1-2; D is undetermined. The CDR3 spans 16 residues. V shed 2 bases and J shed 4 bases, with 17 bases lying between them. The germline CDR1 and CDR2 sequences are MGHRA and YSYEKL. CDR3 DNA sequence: TGCGCCAGCAGCCAACCTAAGGAGGGCCGGGCCTATGGCTACACCTTC. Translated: CASSQPKEGRAYGYTF.